This T cell receptor (beta chain) was captured in a study of blood T cells in healthy people across ages (dated by TCRdb to 2014 to 2015). Background on the whole study: In model experiments, template switching captured roughly one uniquely barcoded TCR beta cDNA molecule for every two T cells. Four age groups were formed from the donors: young (average roughly 16 years), middle-aged (just under 40), aged (62) and long-lived (82). The study measured age-related changes in TCR beta repertoire diversity using deep sequencing normalized with unique cDNA molecular identifiers. The study analyzed two additional independent replicas of 1 million unique cDNA reads from the same blood draw for two donors, one aged 18 to 29 and one aged 80 or older. Broader findings and caveats from the paper: Estimates of total diversity based on one million sequenced T cells were considered lower bounds and underestimates. The CMV infection status of donors was not known, potentially confounding age-related changes in expanded clonotypes. Observed TCR beta diversity per million T cells fell roughly linearly with age, and a significant reduction was already apparent by age around 39. Observed TCR beta diversity correlated strongly with the percentage of naive T cells measured by flow cytometry. Since profiling was done on bulk unsorted PBMCs, naive and antigen-experienced compartments could not be conclusively compared. Compared with the aged group, more naive CD4+ T cells, fewer expanded clones and increased TCR diversity were shown by the long-lived group, suggesting age selection.

The 39 donors, aged 6 to 90 years, were systemically healthy Caucasian individuals from Russia. Around 9.7 milliliters of peripheral blood were collected from each donor into EDTA-treated Vacutainer tubes. Ficoll-Paque density-gradient centrifugation was used to isolate PBMCs, with at least 6 million obtained per sample. Trizol reagent was used to extract total RNA from PBMCs, with at least 5 micrograms per sample. The percentages of naive CD45RAhigh/CD27high T cells were determined by flow cytometry on a PBMC aliquot from every donor. In the case of this clonotype: Its cognate antigen has yet to be identified. Nothing much larger sits one base from this clone, and base qualities are not available.

The library was built by means of 5' RACE. This sample was sequenced with an Illumina HiSeq 2500. A second roughly 6 to 12 cycle PCR used a sample-barcoded 5' primer and a J-beta primer mix. A template-switch 5' adaptor carrying 12 random nucleotides introduced a unique molecular identifier onto each TCR beta cDNA molecule. At least 2.5 million CDR3-containing paired-end reads were obtained from each sample. The Mint cDNA synthesis kit, primed by a TRBC-specific oligonucleotide, was used to synthesize first-strand cDNA from all RNA. Following uracil-DNA glycosylase treatment, all cDNA underwent a first 18-cycle PCR with the universal primers M1SS and BC2_uni_R. Processing in the source paper ran as follows. Normalization of each sample was performed by random selection of 1 million high-quality reads, each carrying a distinct molecular identifier. Instead of being binned into consensus sequences, reads that shared molecular identifiers were thrown out. MiTCR, run with a Q25 quality threshold and the strictest error-elimination algorithm, handled CDR3 identification, clonotype clustering and error correction. A nonparametric unseen species model with Euler transformation was used to estimate a lower bound on total TCR beta diversity. TCRdb handled the public reads itself, with Q25 trimming in fastp and clone calling in MiXCR, and kept productive beta chains. All rows with the same CDR3 protein become a single entry with the most common DNA and genes. The V and J calls, along with clone size, are taken from TCRdb and not from the paper's own processing. This sample is represented by about 1 million distinct CDR3 sequences; around 27% of them were singletons. The ten biggest clones cover around 0.75% of the sample.

Including cysteine and phenylalanine, the CDR3 has 15 amino acids. Kept here is only the CDR3 DNA, which spans 45 bases and is read in frame from base 1. Relative to germline, V is missing 3 bases and J is missing 9 bases, with 8 bases of the junction outside any gene match. These data were also reused for a study on T cells of mothers and their children. Taken from the second paper: Donors were nine systemically healthy Caucasian individuals: three mothers and their six children. cDNA synthesis consumed the entire amount of extracted RNA, loaded at approximately 1.6 ug RNA in each 15 ul reaction. In the second PCR, the M1S primer introduced both the sample barcodes and 2-4 random nucleotides. Over 8 million TCR beta CDR3 reads came from each mother, compared with approximately 2.8 million reads from each child. TCR recombination output is similarly shaped by thymic selection in related and unrelated pairs, with a minor effect exerted by inherited differences. Normalized repertoire overlap was always found to be slightly, but never significantly, higher in related mother-child pairs than in unrelated mother-child pairs. With a sensitivity of approximately 96 clones per million clonotypes, no persistent microchimeric T cell clones were detected. The study used deep NGS to compare TCR beta repertoires of mothers and children, seeking features distinguishing related mother-child pairs from unrelated individuals. Mothers averaged around 40 +/- 4 years of age and children averaged around 10 +/- 4 years. After adapter ligation was performed with NEBNext reagents, the libraries were sequenced on an Illumina HiSeq 2000 with 100+100 nt paired-end reads. To avoid cross-contamination, the mother libraries and the child libraries were prepared a month apart and sequenced in separate runs. Each donor had between roughly 450,000 and 2,100,000 distinct TCR beta clonotypes identified. Naive TCR beta clonotypes were estimated from low-frequency clonotypes matched to each donor's FACS-determined naive share, without sorting.

The sample was blood. In this chain, TRBV12-3 or TRBV12-4 is recombined with TRBJ2-4; TRBD1 aligns with 10 central bases. The sequence was collected from a girl aged 2-10 years in good health. CDR3 reads: CASSFGQGEIAIQYF. The nucleotides read TGTGCCAGCAGTTTCGGACAGGGGGAGATTGCCATTCAGTACTTC.